The rows below give T cell receptor beta chains drawn from one sample of a study of cytomegalovirus exposure and HLA in healthy donors. Generated by immunoSEQ multiplex PCR, the TCRdb table keeps only in-frame clones and is missing some. Of roughly 160,000 clones listed, around 85% are singletons. Source material: PBMCs. These receptors all come from a boy between 2 and 10 years old in good health and CMV-seronegative. The CDR3 runs from the conserved cysteine through the conserved F or W. D genes are given only for firm matches. Size tells how often a clone was seen (once, few, many) or the class of an expanded clone, and some rows leave it out.

d_gene | j_gene | v_gene | abundance | len | CDR3aa | CDR3nt
NA | TRBJ1-2 | TRBV5-4 | NA | 13 | CASSEGVNYGYTF | TGTGCCAGCAGCGAGGGAGTGAACTATGGCTACACCTTC
NA | TRBJ1-5 | TRBV1 | NA | 15 | CTSRPLDRGNQPQHF | TGCACCAGCAGACCCCTTGACAGGGGCAATCAGCCCCAGCATTTT
NA | TRBJ2-5 | TRBV5-1 | NA | 13 | CASSGQGSETQYF | TGCGCCAGCAGTGGCCAGGGTAGTGAGACCCAGTACTTC
NA | TRBJ2-1 | TRBV13 | NA | 14 | CASSLGLPRNEQFF | TGTGCCAGCAGCTTAGGCCTTCCCAGGAATGAGCAGTTCTTC
TRBD1 | TRBJ1-5 | TRBV27 | NA | 15 | CASSRVLDRSQEETF | TGTGCCAGCAGTCGAGTATTGGACAGGAGCCAAGAGGAGACCTTT
NA | TRBJ2-3 | TRBV7-3 | NA | 15 | CASSLRRGSTDTQYF | TGTGCCAGCAGCTTAAGACGCGGAAGCACAGATACGCAGTATTTT
NA | TRBJ1-3 | TRBV10-3 | few | 16 | CAISESRRFSGNTIYF | TGTGCCATCAGTGAGTCTAGGCGGTTCTCTGGAAACACCATATATTTT
TRBD1 | TRBJ1-2 | TRBV19 | NA | 19 | CASSIVSTVGTAGYYGYTF | TGTGCCAGTAGTATAGTCAGTACGGTCGGGACAGCTGGATACTATGGCTACACCTTC
NA | TRBJ1-5 | TRBV19 | NA | 15 | CASLAGASYNQPQHF | TGTGCCAGCCTGGCGGGGGCTTCTTACAATCAGCCCCAGCATTTT
NA | TRBJ1-2 | TRBV6-6 | NA | 11 | CASRSPYGYTF | TGTGCCAGCAGGAGTCCCTATGGCTACACCTTC
NA | TRBJ1-1 | TRBV30 | NA | 14 | CAWVGGGQNTEAFF | TGTGCCTGGGTTGGGGGGGGGCAGAACACTGAAGCTTTCTTT
NA | TRBJ2-3 | TRBV7-2 | once | 14 | CASSRAGGVDTQYF | TGTGCCAGCAGCCGAGCGGGCGGGGTAGATACGCAGTATTTT
NA | TRBJ2-5 | TRBV28 | NA | 14 | CASSLSAAQETQYF | TGTGCCAGCAGTTTATCGGCAGCGCAAGAGACCCAGTACTTC
TRBD1 | TRBJ2-7 | TRBV28 | NA | 15 | CASSSPTTGRNEQYF | TGTGCCAGCAGTTCACCCACGACAGGGCGAAACGAGCAGTACTTC
TRBD2 | TRBJ2-3 | TRBV5-4 | NA | 13 | CASSRASGDTQYF | TGTGCCAGCAGCCGGGCTAGCGGAGATACGCAGTATTTT
NA | TRBJ2-7 | TRBV10-1 | NA | 13 | CASSEFIGGEQYF | TGCGCCAGCAGTGAGTTCATAGGGGGAGAGCAGTACTTC
NA | TRBJ2-1 | TRBV7-8 | once | 14 | CASSGQGTYNEQFF | TGTGCCAGCAGCGGGCAGGGCACCTACAATGAGCAGTTCTTC
NA | TRBJ2-1 | TRBV29-1 | few | 10 | CSSFDNEQFF | TGCAGCTCCTTTGACAATGAGCAGTTCTTC
NA | TRBJ2-3 | TRBV5-1 | once | 13 | CASSRDTMDTQYF | TGCGCCAGCTCCCGTGATACAATGGATACGCAGTATTTT
TRBD1 | TRBJ1-1 | TRBV2 | once | 14 | CASSFDRGNTEAFF | TGTGCCAGCAGTTTCGACAGGGGGAACACTGAAGCTTTCTTT
TRBD1 | TRBJ1-2 | TRBV6-5 | NA | 15 | CASSYLAGTGNGYTF | TGTGCCAGCAGTTACTTAGCCGGGACAGGGAATGGCTACACCTTC
NA | TRBJ1-1 | TRBV2 | few | 13 | CASSRDVGAEAFF | TGTGCCAGCAGTCGCGACGTGGGAGCTGAAGCTTTCTTT
TRBD2 | TRBJ2-1 | TRBV9 | NA | 15 | CASSVSGGWGNEQFF | TGTGCCAGCAGCGTTTCGGGAGGCTGGGGCAATGAGCAGTTCTTC
TRBD1 | TRBJ1-2 | TRBV5-1 | NA | 15 | CASSLGTGSGYGYTF | TGCGCCAGCAGCTTGGGGACAGGGTCCGGCTATGGCTACACTTTC
NA | TRBJ1-2 | TRBV9 | NA | 16 | CASSVEATGSTYGYTF | TGTGCCAGCAGCGTAGAAGCAACAGGGAGTACCTATGGCTACACCTTC
TRBD1 | TRBJ1-2 | TRBV5-4 | NA | 14 | CASSGPQGGYGYTF | TGTGCCAGCAGTGGACCACAGGGGGGCTATGGCTACACCTTC
TRBD1 | TRBJ1-5 | TRBV4-1 | NA | 15 | CASSQELGGGEPQHF | TGCGCCAGCAGCCAAGAGCTAGGGGGCGGGGAGCCCCAGCATTTT
TRBD1 | TRBJ1-2 | TRBV7-6 | NA | 15 | CASSPGTGVGYGYTF | TGTGCCAGCAGCCCCGGGACAGGGGTCGGCTATGGCTACACCTTC
NA | TRBJ1-4 | TRBV28 | NA | 15 | CASSLPGATNEKLFF | TGTGCCAGCAGTTTGCCGGGGGCAACTAATGAAAAACTGTTTTTT
NA | TRBJ1-1 | TRBV28 | NA | 16 | CASSPNPGSRNTEAFF | TGTGCCAGCAGTCCCAATCCAGGTAGTCGGAACACTGAAGCTTTCTTT
TRBD2 | TRBJ2-1 | TRBV5-1 | NA | 17 | CASSLAGAGGPYNEQFF | TGCGCCAGCAGCTTGGCCGGGGCGGGAGGGCCTTACAATGAGCAGTTCTTC
TRBD2 | TRBJ2-3 | TRBV5-1 | NA | 17 | CASSSPTSGGVGDTQYF | TGCGCCAGCAGCTCCCCAACTAGCGGGGGGGTTGGAGATACGCAGTATTTT
NA | TRBJ1-5 | TRBV6-5 | NA | 12 | CASSDTGWPQHF | TGTGCCAGCAGTGACACCGGATGGCCCCAGCATTTT
TRBD1 | TRBJ1-5 | TRBV28 | NA | 15 | CAAEGPQGQYQPQHF | TGTGCCGCCGAAGGACCACAGGGACAGTATCAGCCCCAGCATTTT
NA | TRBJ2-3 | TRBV11-1 | NA | 15 | CASSSTGIGADTQYF | TGTGCCAGCAGCTCCACAGGGATCGGGGCAGATACGCAGTATTTT
NA | TRBJ1-1 | TRBV5-1 | NA | 16 | CASSVRFTGMNTEAFF | TGCGCCAGCAGCGTACGCTTTACAGGGATGAACACTGAAGCTTTCTTT
NA | TRBJ2-5 | TRBV5-1 | NA | 13 | CASSAGSQETQYF | TGCGCCAGCAGCGCCGGGAGTCAAGAGACCCAGTACTTC
NA | TRBJ1-4 | TRBV5-5 | NA | 14 | CASSLVQAGEKLFF | TGTGCCAGCAGCTTGGTGCAGGCTGGCGAAAAACTGTTTTTT
TRBD1 | TRBJ2-1 | TRBV7-9 | NA | 15 | CSSSHGDSSYNEQFF | TGTTCCAGCAGCCACGGGGACAGCTCCTACAATGAGCAGTTCTTC
NA | TRBJ2-5 | TRBV28 | NA | 14 | CASSFDRGGETQYF | TGTGCCAGCAGTTTTGACAGGGGAGGGGAGACCCAGTACTTC
NA | TRBJ2-3 | TRBV25-1 | NA | 16 | CASSGAGALTSDTQYF | TGTGCCAGCAGTGGGGCGGGGGCCCTGACCTCAGATACGCAGTATTTT
TRBD2 | TRBJ2-7 | TRBV13 | few | 16 | CASSLEGTRGMGEQYF | TGTGCCAGCAGCTTAGAAGGGACTAGAGGGATGGGCGAGCAGTACTTC
TRBD1 | TRBJ1-2 | TRBV4-2 | NA | 15 | CASSQDRTGAYGYTF | TGTGCCAGCAGCCAAGACCGGACAGGGGCCTATGGCTACACCTTC
NA | TRBJ1-5 | TRBV16 | NA | 15 | CASSQYGGMDQPQHF | TGTGCCAGCAGCCAATATGGGGGCATGGATCAGCCCCAGCATTTT
NA | TRBJ1-3 | TRBV7-9 | NA | 15 | CSSSLGSSSGNTIYF | TGTTCCAGCAGCTTAGGCAGTTCCTCTGGAAACACCATATATTTT
NA | TRBJ2-7 | TRBV18 | NA | 11 | CASSSSYEQYF | TGTGCCAGCTCATCGAGCTACGAGCAGTACTTC
TRBD1 | TRBJ2-2 | TRBV7-9 | NA | 17 | CASSLGPGTGTTGELFF | TGTGCCAGCAGCTTAGGCCCCGGGACAGGGACCACCGGGGAGCTGTTTTTT
TRBD2 | TRBJ2-3 | TRBV5-1 | NA | 15 | CASSSGLAVTDTQYF | TGCGCCAGCAGCTCAGGACTAGCTGTCACAGATACGCAGTATTTT
NA | TRBJ1-6 | TRBV14 | NA | 14 | CASSQRGAGSPLHF | TGTGCCAGCAGCCAACGTGGGGCCGGTTCACCCCTCCACTTT
TRBD1 | TRBJ2-7 | TRBV15 | NA | 15 | CATSSPGTGSYGQYF | TGTGCCACCAGCAGTCCCGGGACAGGTTCCTACGGGCAGTACTTC
TRBD2 | TRBJ2-6 | TRBV28 | NA | 17 | CASNPGLAGTGANVLTF | TGTGCCTCGAATCCGGGACTAGCGGGGACTGGGGCCAACGTCCTGACTTTC
TRBD2 | TRBJ2-7 | TRBV14 | NA | 17 | CASSQGQPSGLSYEQYF | TGTGCCAGCAGCCAAGGTCAGCCTAGCGGTTTATCCTACGAGCAGTACTTC
TRBD2 | TRBJ2-3 | TRBV5-8 | NA | 15 | CASSSGTSGGGTQYF | TGTGCCAGCAGCAGCGGGACTAGCGGGGGAGGGACGCAGTATTTT
TRBD1 | TRBJ1-4 | TRBV5-5 | once | 15 | CASSLQGATNEKLFF | TGTGCCAGCAGCTTACAGGGGGCAACTAATGAAAAACTGTTTTTT
TRBD2 | TRBJ2-1 | TRBV4-2 | once | 15 | CASSLGLALYNEQFF | TGTGCCAGCAGCCTGGGACTAGCACTATACAATGAGCAGTTCTTC
NA | TRBJ1-5 | TRBV27 | NA | 13 | CASSYGRNQPQHF | TGTGCCAGCAGTTACGGTCGCAATCAGCCCCAGCATTTT
NA | TRBJ2-3 | TRBV6-5 | NA | 14 | CASSKEVFTDTQYF | TGTGCCAGCAGTAAGGAGGTCTTCACAGATACGCAGTATTTT